This T cell receptor (beta chain) was found in a study of low-dose radiotherapy and immunotherapy resistance in tumors. Study-wide background: Oral aspirin 300 mg was taken by patients daily for four cycles from cycle 1 day 1.

This clonotype was observed many times. As for time point: before trial treatment. The germline gives CDR1 SQVTM, CDR2 ANQGSEA. The ends lost 4 bases at V and 3 bases at J; junction bases unmatched: 0. The CDR3 length is 12 residues. TRAV and TRBV primers primed cDNA for both TCRalpha and TCRbeta. Over approximately 20 PCR cycles, TCRs were amplified from a constant-region primer and V-primer adapter. Each CDR3 protein gets one entry after TCRdb re-called the reads with MiXCR. The sample includes 75,000 to 95,000 distinct CDR3 sequences, approximately 17% of them seen just once. The sequenced sample was PBMCs, obtained before treatment. The chain combines TRBV29-1 with TRBJ1-2, with 9 bases matching TRBD1. This TCR derives from a male donor with prostate cancer. The CDR3 region is CSVGTGDYGYTF. The DNA of the CDR3 is TGCAGCGTTGGGACAGGGGACTATGGCTACACCTTC.